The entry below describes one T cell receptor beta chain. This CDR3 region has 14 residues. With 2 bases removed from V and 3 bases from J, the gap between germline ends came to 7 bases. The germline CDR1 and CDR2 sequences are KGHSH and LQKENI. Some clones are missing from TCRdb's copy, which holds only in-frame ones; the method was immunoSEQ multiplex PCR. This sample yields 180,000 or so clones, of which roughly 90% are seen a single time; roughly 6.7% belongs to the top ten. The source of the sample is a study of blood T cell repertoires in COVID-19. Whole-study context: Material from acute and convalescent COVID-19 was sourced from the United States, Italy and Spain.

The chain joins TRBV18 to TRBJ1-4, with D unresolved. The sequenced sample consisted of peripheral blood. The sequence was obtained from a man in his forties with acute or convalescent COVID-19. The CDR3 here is CASSPGLANEKLFF. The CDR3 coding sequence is TGTGCCAGCTCACCAGGGCTTGCTAATGAAAAACTGTTTTTT.